Sequencing of this TCR beta chain was carried out in a study of OX40 agonist ivuxolimab in advanced cancers. Whole-study context: The eligibility criteria allowed prior anti-PD-1, anti-PD-L1 or anti-CTLA-4 therapy, and about 40% had some.

Whole-study findings and limits: CD8+ T cells were the subset that, on average, had more expanded clones than CD4+. Partial responders at 0.1-3.0 mg/kg showed near-lowest clonal expansion.

Sequencing was performed with immunoSEQ multiplex PCR; in TCRdb, only in-frame clones are kept and a portion is missing. The sample has approximately 84,000 clones, 85% to 90% seen once. Patients with autoimmune history or systemic immunosuppression were excluded. About this clone: Its target is unknown.

Source: CD4+ or CD8+ T cells sorted from blood, taken in a trial of the OX40 agonist ivuxolimab. This sequence originates from an adult with an advanced solid tumor such as melanoma, head and neck, liver or kidney cancer.

The CDR3 reads CASRGPYEQYF. In nucleotides, the CDR3 is TGTGCCAGCAGGGGCCCCTACGAGCAGTACTTC. This rearrangement joins TRBV6-5 to TRBJ2-7; no firm D call. This CDR3 has 11 residues. Per germline, CDR1 MNHEY and CDR2 SVGAGI. V was trimmed by 6 bases and J by 2 bases, leaving 5 bases between them.